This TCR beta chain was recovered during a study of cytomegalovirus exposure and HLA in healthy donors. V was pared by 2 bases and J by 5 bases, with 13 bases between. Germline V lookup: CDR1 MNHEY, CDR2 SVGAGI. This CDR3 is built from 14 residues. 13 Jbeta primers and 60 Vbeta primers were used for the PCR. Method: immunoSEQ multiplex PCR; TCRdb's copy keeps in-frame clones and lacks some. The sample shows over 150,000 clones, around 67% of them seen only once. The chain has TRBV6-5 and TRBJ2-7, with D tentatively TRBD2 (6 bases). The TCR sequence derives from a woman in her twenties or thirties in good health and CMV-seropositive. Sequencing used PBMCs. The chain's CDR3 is CASSYGTFPNEQYF. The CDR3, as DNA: TGTGCCAGCAGTTACGGGACTTTCCCCAACGAGCAGTACTTC.